This T cell receptor (beta chain) was identified in a study of graft-versus-host responses after intestinal transplantation. Once graft tissue had been processed, intraepithelial and lamina propria lymphocytes were released. Sequenced by immunoSEQ multiplex PCR; TCRdb stores in-frame clones only, minus some. Here the sample spans about 15,000 clones, around 64% being singletons. V lost 0 bases to trimming and J lost 0 bases; unmatched junction nucleotides: 2. CDR3 length: 16 amino acids. Germline CDR1 and CDR2: SGHRS and YFSETQ. This clonotype was obtained from a human patient who received an intestinal transplant, so some T cells may come from the graft donor. V usage is TRBV5-1 and J usage is TRBJ1-3; 8 bases line up with TRBD1. Sequencing was performed on ileum tissue, taken 700 to 800 days after intestinal transplantation. In DNA form, the CDR3 reads TGCGCCAGCAGCTTGGGGGACAGGATCTCTGGAAACACCATATATTTT. Its translation: CASSLGDRISGNTIYF.